The rows below give T cell receptor beta chains drawn from one sample of a study of cytomegalovirus exposure and HLA in healthy donors. Produced via immunoSEQ multiplex PCR; TCRdb's table is partial and in-frame only. The sample records 40,000 or so clones, 60% to 80% being singletons. Sequences were obtained from PBMCs. The receptors shown here come from a man aged 25 to 40 in good health and CMV-seronegative. Both conserved end residues are part of each CDR3. Fields, in order: clone size, D gene, J gene, V gene, CDR3 protein, CDR3 DNA. The D gene is left open where the match is weak. Some rows have no size entry. The others give once, few or many, or a class for an expanded clone.

>.|.|TRBJ2-6|TRBV7-3
CASSLFLSGANVLTF
TGTGCCAGCAGCTTATTCCTCTCTGGGGCCAACGTCCTGACTTTC
>.|.|TRBJ2-1|TRBV2
CASSERLPEQFF
TGTGCCAGCAGTGAACGGTTACCGGAGCAGTTCTTC
>.|.|TRBJ2-3|TRBV5-1
CASSLGRGYPTDTQYF
TGCGCCAGCAGCTTGGGCAGGGGATATCCCACAGATACGCAGTATTTT
>.|.|TRBJ1-4|TRBV7-9
CASSLEVLELFF
TGTGCCAGCAGCTTAGAAGTACTAGAACTGTTTTTT
>.|.|TRBJ1-1|TRBV5-4
CASSSGQPVTEAFF
TGTGCCAGCAGCTCGGGACAACCCGTCACTGAAGCTTTCTTT
>once|TRBD1|TRBJ2-2|TRBV5-4
CASSLEGTGNTGELFF
TGTGCCAGCAGCCTCGAAGGGACAGGGAACACCGGGGAGCTGTTTTTT
>.|.|TRBJ1-4|TRBV7-9
CASSPDGLSEKLFF
TGTGCCAGCAGCCCCGACGGGTTGTCTGAAAAACTGTTTTTT
>.|.|TRBJ2-3|TRBV7-9
CASSFLSTDTQYF
TGTGCCAGCAGCTTCCTCAGCACAGATACGCAGTATTTT
>once|TRBD2|TRBJ2-3|TRBV4-2
CASSYSGTSGGTDTQYF
TGTGCCAGCAGCTACTCAGGGACTAGCGGGGGCACAGATACGCAGTATTTT
>.|TRBD1|TRBJ2-1|TRBV4-2
CASSQDPGTGNNEQFF
TGTGCCAGCAGCCAAGATCCCGGGACAGGGAACAATGAGCAGTTCTTC
>.|TRBD2|TRBJ2-7|TRBV7-2
CASSLRGGAGASSYEQYF
TGTGCCAGCAGCTTAAGGGGGGGAGCGGGAGCCTCCTCCTACGAGCAGTACTTC
>.|.|TRBJ1-5|TRBV1
CTSSQGHGAGGGQPQHF
TGCACCAGCAGCCAAGGCCACGGGGCTGGGGGCGGTCAGCCCCAGCATTTT
>.|TRBD2|TRBJ2-3|TRBV9
CASSVGLAGAGDTQYF
TGTGCCAGCAGCGTAGGACTAGCGGGAGCGGGAGATACGCAGTATTTT
>.|.|TRBJ1-3|TRBV7-9
CASSLVGGLTSGNTIYF
TGTGCCAGCAGCTTAGTGGGGGGATTAACCTCTGGAAACACCATATATTTT
>.|.|TRBJ2-7|TRBV5-5
CASSGQPYEQYF
TGTGCCAGCAGCGGACAGCCCTACGAGCAGTACTTC
>.|.|TRBJ2-1|TRBV19
CASSILLTGELHNEQFF
TGTGCCAGTAGTATTCTATTGACGGGGGAATTGCACAATGAGCAGTTCTTC
>.|TRBD1|TRBJ1-6|TRBV23-1
CASSFRGLNSPLHF
TGCGCCAGCAGTTTCAGGGGGCTCAATTCACCCCTCCACTTT
>.|TRBD1|TRBJ2-3|TRBV5-8
CASSKTGRAADTQYF
TGTGCCAGCAGCAAGACAGGGCGGGCAGCTGATACGCAGTATTTT
>.|.|TRBJ1-4|TRBV5-4
CASSSRQAKNEKLFF
TGTGCCAGCAGCTCCCGACAGGCGAAAAATGAAAAACTGTTTTTT
>.|TRBD1|TRBJ2-7|TRBV7-2
CASSARDRSSYEQYF
TGTGCCAGCAGCGCCCGGGACAGGAGCTCCTACGAGCAGTACTTC
>few|TRBD2|TRBJ2-3|TRBV11-2
CASSLDWGGASNTQYF
TGTGCCAGCAGCTTAGATTGGGGAGGGGCCTCAAATACGCAGTATTTT
>.|TRBD1|TRBJ2-3|TRBV5-4
CASSPRLGTGGTDTQYF
TGTGCCAGCAGTCCGAGGCTCGGGACAGGGGGCACAGATACGCAGTATTTT
>.|.|TRBJ2-5|TRBV16
CASSQSPGSETQYF
TGTGCCAGCAGCCAATCCCCGGGGTCGGAGACCCAGTACTTC
>.|TRBD1|TRBJ1-2|TRBV19
CASRTGWGGGYTF
TGTGCCTCCCGGACAGGGTGGGGCGGTGGCTACACCTTC
>.|.|TRBJ2-2|TRBV2
CASSGENTGELFF
TGTGCCAGCAGTGGAGAGAACACCGGGGAGCTGTTTTTT
>.|.|TRBJ1-3|TRBV4-1
CASSHNGARGNTIYF
TGCGCCAGCAGCCATAATGGGGCAAGAGGAAACACCATATATTTT
>few|TRBD2|TRBJ2-6|TRBV4-3
CASSQDGGAGANVLTF
TGCGCCAGCAGCCAAGATGGGGGGGCTGGGGCCAACGTCCTGACTTTC
>.|TRBD1|TRBJ1-5|TRBV10-3
CAISEDRGNQPQHF
TGTGCCATCAGTGAAGACAGGGGCAATCAGCCCCAGCATTTT
>.|.|TRBJ1-1|TRBV11-3
CASSFGGGTEAFF
TGTGCCAGCAGCTTCGGGGGAGGGACTGAAGCTTTCTTT